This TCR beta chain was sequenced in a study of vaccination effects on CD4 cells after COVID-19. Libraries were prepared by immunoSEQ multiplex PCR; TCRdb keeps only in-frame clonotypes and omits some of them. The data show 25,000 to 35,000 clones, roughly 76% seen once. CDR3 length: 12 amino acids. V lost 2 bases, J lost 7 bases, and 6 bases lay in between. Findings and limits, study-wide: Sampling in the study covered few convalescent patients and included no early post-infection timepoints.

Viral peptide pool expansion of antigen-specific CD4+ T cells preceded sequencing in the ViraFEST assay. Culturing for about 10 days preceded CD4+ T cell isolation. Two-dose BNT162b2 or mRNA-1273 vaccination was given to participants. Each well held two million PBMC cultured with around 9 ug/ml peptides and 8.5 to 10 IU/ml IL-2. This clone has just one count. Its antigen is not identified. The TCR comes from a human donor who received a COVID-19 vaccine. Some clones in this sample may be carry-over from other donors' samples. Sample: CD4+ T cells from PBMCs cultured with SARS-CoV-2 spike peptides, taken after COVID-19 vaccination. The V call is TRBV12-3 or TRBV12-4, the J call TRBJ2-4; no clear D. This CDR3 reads CASSLLGNIQYF. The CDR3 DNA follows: TGTGCCAGCAGTTTACTGGGGAACATTCAGTACTTC.